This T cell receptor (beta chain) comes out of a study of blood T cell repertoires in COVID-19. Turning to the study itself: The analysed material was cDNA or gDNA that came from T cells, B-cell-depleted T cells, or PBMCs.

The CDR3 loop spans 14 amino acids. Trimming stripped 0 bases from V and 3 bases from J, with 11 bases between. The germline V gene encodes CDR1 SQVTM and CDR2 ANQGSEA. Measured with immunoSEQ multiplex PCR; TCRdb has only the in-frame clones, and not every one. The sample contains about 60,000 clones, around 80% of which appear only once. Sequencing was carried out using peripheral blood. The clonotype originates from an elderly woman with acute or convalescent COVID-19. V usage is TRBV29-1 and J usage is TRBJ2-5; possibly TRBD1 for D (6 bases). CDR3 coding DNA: TGCAGCGTTGAAGACTCTCCAGGGGAAGAGACCCAGTACTTC. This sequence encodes CSVEDSPGEETQYF.